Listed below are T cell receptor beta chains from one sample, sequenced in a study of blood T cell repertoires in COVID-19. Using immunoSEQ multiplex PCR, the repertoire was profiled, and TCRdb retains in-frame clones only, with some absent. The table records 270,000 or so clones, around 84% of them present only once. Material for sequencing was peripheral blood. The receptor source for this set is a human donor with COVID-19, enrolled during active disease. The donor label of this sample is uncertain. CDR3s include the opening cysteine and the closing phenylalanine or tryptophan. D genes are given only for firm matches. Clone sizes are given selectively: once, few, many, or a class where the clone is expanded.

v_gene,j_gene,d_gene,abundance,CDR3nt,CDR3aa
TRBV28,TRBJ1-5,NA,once,TGTGCCAGCAGGCCCCAGACAGGAGGCCTTGCGCCCCAGCATTTT,CASRPQTGGLAPQHF
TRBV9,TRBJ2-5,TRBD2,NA,TGTGCCAGCAGCGCGCGACTAGCGGGAGGGGGAGAGACCCAGTACTTC,CASSARLAGGGETQYF
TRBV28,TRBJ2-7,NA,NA,TGTGCCAGCAGTTTCCCACCAGTCGTTCCCGAGCAGTACTTC,CASSFPPVVPEQYF
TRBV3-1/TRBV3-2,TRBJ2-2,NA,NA,TGTGCCAGCAGCCAAGTCTCTAGTTCGCTGACTGGGGAGCTGTTTTTT,CASSQVSSSLTGELFF
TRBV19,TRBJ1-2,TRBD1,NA,TGTGCCAGTAGTATCCCCCCGACAGGGGGCCGTGGCTACACCTTC,CASSIPPTGGRGYTF
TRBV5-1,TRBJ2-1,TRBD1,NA,TGCGCCAGCAGCTTGGGACAGGGCTTCAACAATGAGCAGTTCTTC,CASSLGQGFNNEQFF
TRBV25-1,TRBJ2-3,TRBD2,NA,TGTGCCAGCAGTGTTCGGGAGGGCTCTCCCGATACGCAGTATTTT,CASSVREGSPDTQYF
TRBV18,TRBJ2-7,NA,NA,TGTGCCAGCTCACCCGGCAGGGGAGGGTACGAGCAGTACTTC,CASSPGRGGYEQYF
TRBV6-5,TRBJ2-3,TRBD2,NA,TGTGCCAGCGGAGGGGTCGGGGGGAGGGCAGATACGCAGTATTTT,CASGGVGGRADTQYF
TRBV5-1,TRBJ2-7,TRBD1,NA,TGCGCCAGCAGCCCGCGGGGACAGGCCCTCTACGAGCAGTACTTC,CASSPRGQALYEQYF
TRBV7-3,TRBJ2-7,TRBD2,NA,TGTGCCAGCAGCTCGACTAGCGGCAGAGGGATCGAGCAGTACTTC,CASSSTSGRGIEQYF
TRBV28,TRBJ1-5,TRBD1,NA,TGTGCCAGCAGTACACAGGGGAAGTTAGATCAGCCCCAGCATTTT,CASSTQGKLDQPQHF
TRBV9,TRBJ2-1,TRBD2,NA,TGTGCCAGCAGCGTGGGACTAGCGGGGGGTCTCGAGCAGTTCTTC,CASSVGLAGGLEQFF
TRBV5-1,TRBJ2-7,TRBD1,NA,TGCGCCAGCAGCTTGGAGGGGGCGTCCTACGAGCAGTACTTC,CASSLEGASYEQYF
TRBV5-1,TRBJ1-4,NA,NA,TGCGCCAGCAGCGACGGAGACAGGACAACTAATGAAAAACTGTTTTTT,CASSDGDRTTNEKLFF